Sequencing of this T cell receptor beta chain was carried out in a study of shared clonotypes between healthy human individuals. CDR3 length: 15 amino acids. Germline loops: CDR1 MNHEY, CDR2 SVGAGI. J lost 2 bases, V lost 0 bases, and 1 base had no gene match. Study-wide results and caveats: Memory subsets generally showed lower estimated richness than naive subsets. Clonotypes shared by all four donors outscored non-shared clonotypes in generation probability. Blood was the sole source, and tissue repertoires probably differ.

As concerns this clone: Its antigen is currently unknown. At the DNA level, this CDR3 is encoded by other sequences in the same sample as well.

Data came from immunoSEQ multiplex PCR; TCRdb stores just in-frame clones and leaves some out. The sample lists about 1.1 million clones; 60% to 85% were seen once. The chain couples TRBV6-5 to TRBJ1-5; TRBD1 agrees at 7 bases. The receptor comes from a man between 18 and 35 years old in good health. Some clones in this sample may be carry-over from other donors' samples. What was sequenced was memory CD4+ T cells from PBMCs. Subset specified: CD45RA-negative fraction. CDR3 sequence reads: CASSYSGQGNQPQHF. The CDR3 DNA sequence: TGTGCCAGCAGTTACTCTGGACAGGGCAATCAGCCCCAGCATTTT.